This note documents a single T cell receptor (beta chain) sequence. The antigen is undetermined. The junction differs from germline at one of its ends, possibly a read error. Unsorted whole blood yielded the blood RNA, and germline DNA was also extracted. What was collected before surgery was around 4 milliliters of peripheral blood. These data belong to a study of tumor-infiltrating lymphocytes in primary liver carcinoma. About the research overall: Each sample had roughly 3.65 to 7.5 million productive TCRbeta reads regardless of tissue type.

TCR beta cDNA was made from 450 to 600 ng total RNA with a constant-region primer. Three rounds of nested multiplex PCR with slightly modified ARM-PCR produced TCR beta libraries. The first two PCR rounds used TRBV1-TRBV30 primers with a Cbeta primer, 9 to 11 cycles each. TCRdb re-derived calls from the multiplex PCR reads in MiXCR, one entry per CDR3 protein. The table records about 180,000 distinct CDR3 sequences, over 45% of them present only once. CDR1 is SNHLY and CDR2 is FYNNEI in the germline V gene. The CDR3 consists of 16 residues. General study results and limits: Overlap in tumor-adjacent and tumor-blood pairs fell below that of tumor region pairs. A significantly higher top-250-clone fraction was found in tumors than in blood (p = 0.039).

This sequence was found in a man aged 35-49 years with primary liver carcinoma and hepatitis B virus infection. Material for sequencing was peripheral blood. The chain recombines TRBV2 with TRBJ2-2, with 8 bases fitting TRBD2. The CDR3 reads CASMASGYRRTGELFF. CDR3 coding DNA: TGTGCCAGCATGGCTAGCGGGTACCGCCGCACCGGGGAGCTGTTTTTC.